This T cell receptor beta chain derives from a study of blood T cell repertoires in COVID-19. The wider study: The United States, Italy and Spain were the sources of the acute and convalescent COVID-19 samples. PBMCs, B-cell-depleted T cells, or T cells provided the cDNA or gDNA that made up the material.

This CDR3 is built from 18 residues. CDR1 MGHRA and CDR2 YSYEKL come from the germline V gene. Trimming cost V 1 base and J 8 bases; bases outside gene matches: 16. Seattle enrolled patients during active infection and tracked them longitudinally. In the original analysis: Reference gene primer amplification gave estimated nucleated cell counts. Here immunoSEQ multiplex PCR was the method, and the copy in TCRdb shows in-frame clones only, minus some. The DNA was the basis for D and trimming; V, J and clone size are from that table. The data show under 300,000 clones, around nine tenths seen once. The rearrangement uses TRBV4-1 and TRBJ1-2; the match to TRBD1 covers 10 bases. The sequence derives from a man aged 25 to 40 with COVID-19, enrolled during active disease. The specimen was peripheral blood. Here the CDR3 reads CASSQAAGQGGSLNGYTF. CDR3 sequence (DNA): TGCGCCAGCAGCCAAGCGGCCGGACAGGGGGGCAGTTTGAACGGCTACACCTTC.